The 5 T cell receptor beta chains below all came from one sample that was sequenced in a study of blood T cells in healthy people across ages. Combining a sample-barcoded 5' primer with a J-beta primer mix, a second PCR ran for about 6 to 11 cycles. TCRdb re-called the 5' RACE reads with MiXCR, one entry per CDR3 protein. The sample yields approximately 800,000 distinct CDR3 sequences, around 25% seen once. The same sample was also used in a study of T cells of mothers and their children.

Sequencing input: blood. These receptors all stem from a boy younger than 18 in good health.

The rearrangement uses TRBV15 and TRBJ2-2, with TRBD2 identical over 8 bases. V was clipped by 5 bases and J by 3 bases; unmatched bases: 2. The CDR3 covers 14 residues. Per germline, CDR1 LNHNV and CDR2 YYDKDF (reference sequence). CDR3 coding DNA: TGTGCCACCAGCTGGCGGGGGGACACCGGGGAGCTGTTTTTT. Its translation is CATSWRGDTGELFF.

V usage is TRBV4-3 and J usage is TRBJ2-1; the D is unclear. Germline V gene sequence: CDR1 LGHNA, CDR2 YSLEER. CDR3 size: 14 residues. V shed 1 base and J shed 6 bases, with 10 bases lying between them. The CDR3 loop reads CASSQGVAANEQFF. In DNA form, the CDR3 reads TGCGCCAGCAGCCAAGGAGTCGCGGCCAATGAGCAGTTCTTC.

The CDR3 region is CASSQDNRGLQETQYF. As DNA, the CDR3 is TGTGCCAGCAGCCAAGATAACAGGGGACTACAAGAGACCCAGTACTTC. The V gene is TRBV4-2, the J gene TRBJ2-5; D may correspond to TRBD1 or TRBD2 (7 bases each). V lost 0 bases and J lost 2, with 13 bases in between. Germline-derived CDR1 and CDR2 are LGHNA and YNFKEQ. The CDR3 has 16 residues.

V gene TRBV2 combines with J gene TRBJ2-5; perhaps TRBD1 as D (6 bases). V was cut by 5 bases and J by 4 bases, with 17 bases left in between. Per the germline V gene, CDR1 is SNHLY and CDR2 is FYNNEI. The CDR3 extends over 15 amino acids. The CDR3 spells CASSRTYQGSETQYF. In DNA form, the CDR3 reads TGTGCCAGCAGTCGGACCTATCAGGGGTCAGAGACCCAGTACTTC.

The chain is built from TRBV27 and TRBJ1-5; 8 positions match TRBD1. Germline V gene lookup returns CDR1 MNHEY and CDR2 SMNVEV (reference sequence). The CDR3 sequence is 17 residues long. After removal of 4 bases from V and 0 bases from J, the junction contained 8 bases not matched to a gene. CDR3 amino acids: CASSSGQGLYSNQPQHF. The CDR3 bases are TGTGCCAGCAGTTCTGGACAGGGACTCTATAGCAATCAGCCCCAGCATTTT.